This T cell receptor beta chain was captured by sequencing in a study of regulatory T cells (dated by TCRdb to 2016 to 2019). Broadly, across the study: The study compared T-cell receptor beta repertoires of sorted regulatory, conventional CD4+ and CD8+ T cells between CD3G-deficient patients and healthy controls. On the study overall, not on this receptor specifically: Hydrophobic residues at CDR3 positions 6 and 7 were enriched in conventional CD4+ T cells from CD3G-deficient patients, suggesting more self-reactive specificities. In patients, repertoires had restricted unique TRB V-J pairs and skewed V and J gene usage, with regulatory T cells showing the most marked changes.

In the multiplex PCR, 52 forward TRBV primers and 13 reverse TRBJ primers were used, and assay-based and computational corrections were applied for amplification bias. Within the immunoSEQ assay, multiplex PCR amplified rearranged TRB loci from genomic DNA. An Illumina HiSeq platform was used to sequence the TRB amplicons. In the authors' own workflow: Custom algorithms error-filtered the raw sequences and aligned the raw sequences to reference gene sequences, after which the immunoSEQ online tools were used for analysis. Frequencies of productive and nonproductive TRB rearrangements were evaluated among both unique and total sequences. Assessment of potential self-reactivity relied on the hydrophobicity of positions 6 and 7 in the TRB CDR3, along with their amino acid composition. Group comparisons used t tests, Mann-Whitney tests or two-way ANOVA run in Prism software. Not all clones reach the TCRdb copy of this immuneACCESS table, which keeps in-frame sequences only. Checked studies attribute under half of the gap to unresolved V genes and leave the rest unexplained. V and J calls and clone size are as listed in that table; D and trimming were resolved from the DNA. The table for this sample lists around 17,000 clones; about 79% of them were counted only once. The ten largest clones take up around 8% of the sample.

All CD3G-deficient patients had evidence of autoimmunity, which was more severe in two of the patients. Patients ranged from 2 to 39 years of age at testing and had reduced naive and increased memory CD4+ and CD8+ T-cell proportions. CD4+ cells were FACS-sorted into CD25-high CD127-low regulatory T cells and CD25-low CD127-high conventional CD4+ T cells. More than 5 individuals with CD3G deficiency made up the patient group. Patient samples and clinical data came from an international physician network spanning the United States, Europe and Asia. Ficoll density separation was used to isolate peripheral blood mononuclear cells. Remarks on this clone: No antigen is known for it. There are no base qualities to consult, and no much larger clone falls within one base.

The CDR1 and CDR2 encoded by the germline V gene are MDHEN and SYDVKM. V sheds 7 bases and J sheds 6 bases, leaving 24 bases between their ends. Including cysteine and phenylalanine, the CDR3 has 16 amino acids. Only the CDR3 DNA stays, 48 bases, in frame from base 1. The receptor was derived from a person aged 25 to 39 with CD3G deficiency. The specimen sequenced was conventional CD4+ T cells sorted from blood. Recombination connected TRBV28 to TRBJ1-1; 5 matching bases give a weak D call of TRBD1. The CDR3 is CASTPWGRGGFAEAFF. The nucleotide sequence is given as TGTGCCAGCACACCATGGGGACGGGGGGGTTTCGCTGAAGCTTTCTTT.